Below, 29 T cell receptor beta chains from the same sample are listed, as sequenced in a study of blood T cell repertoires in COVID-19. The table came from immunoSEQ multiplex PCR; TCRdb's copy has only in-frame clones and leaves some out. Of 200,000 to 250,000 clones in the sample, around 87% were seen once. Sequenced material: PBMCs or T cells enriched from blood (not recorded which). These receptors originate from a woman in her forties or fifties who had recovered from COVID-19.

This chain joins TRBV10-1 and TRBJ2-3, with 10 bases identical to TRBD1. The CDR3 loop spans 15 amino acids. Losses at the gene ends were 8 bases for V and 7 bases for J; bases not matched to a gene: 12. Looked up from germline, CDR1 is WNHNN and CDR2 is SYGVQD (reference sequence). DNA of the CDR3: TGCGCCAGCTCCGGCCAGGGACAGGGGAAGAATACGCAGTATTTT. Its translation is CASSGQGQGKNTQYF.

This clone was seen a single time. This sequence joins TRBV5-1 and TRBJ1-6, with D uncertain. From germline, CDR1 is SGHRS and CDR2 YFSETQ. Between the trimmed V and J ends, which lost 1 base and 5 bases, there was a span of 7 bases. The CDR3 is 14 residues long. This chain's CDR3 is CASSLLADNSPLHF. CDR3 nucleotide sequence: TGCGCCAGCAGCTTGTTGGCGGATAATTCACCCCTCCACTTT.

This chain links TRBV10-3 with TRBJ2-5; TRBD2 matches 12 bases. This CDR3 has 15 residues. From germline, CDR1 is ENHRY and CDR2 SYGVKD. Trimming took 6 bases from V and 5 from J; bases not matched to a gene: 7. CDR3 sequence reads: CAISPGLAGGETQYF. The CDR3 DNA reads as TGTGCCATCAGCCCGGGACTAGCGGGCGGGGAGACCCAGTACTTC.

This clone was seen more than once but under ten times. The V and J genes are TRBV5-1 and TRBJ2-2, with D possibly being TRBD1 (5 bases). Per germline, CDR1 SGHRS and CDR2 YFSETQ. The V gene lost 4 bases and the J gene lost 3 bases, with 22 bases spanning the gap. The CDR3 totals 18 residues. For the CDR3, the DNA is TGCGCCAGCAGCCCCTCTAGGGGAAGGGGCCTAGACACCGGGGAGCTGTTTTTT. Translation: CASSPSRGRGLDTGELFF.

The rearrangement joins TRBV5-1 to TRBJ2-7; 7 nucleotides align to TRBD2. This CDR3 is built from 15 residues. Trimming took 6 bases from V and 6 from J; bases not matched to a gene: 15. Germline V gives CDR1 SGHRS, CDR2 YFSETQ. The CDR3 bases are TGCGCCAGCACCCCCCTAGGCGCGGGAGTGCGCGAGCAGTACTTC. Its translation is CASTPLGAGVREQYF. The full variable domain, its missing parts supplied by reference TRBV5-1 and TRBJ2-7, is KAGVTQTPRYLIKTRGQQVTLSCSPISGHRSVSWYQQTPGQGLQFLFEYFSETQRNKGNFPGRFSGRQFSNSRSEMNVSTLELGDSALYLCASTPLGAGVREQYFGPGTRLTVT.

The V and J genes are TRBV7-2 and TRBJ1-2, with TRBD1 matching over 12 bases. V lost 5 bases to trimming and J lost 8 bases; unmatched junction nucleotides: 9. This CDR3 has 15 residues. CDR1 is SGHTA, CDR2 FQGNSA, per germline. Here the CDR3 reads CASSPKGTGGKGYTF. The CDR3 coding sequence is TGTGCCAGCAGCCCTAAAGGGACAGGGGGCAAAGGCTACACCTTC.

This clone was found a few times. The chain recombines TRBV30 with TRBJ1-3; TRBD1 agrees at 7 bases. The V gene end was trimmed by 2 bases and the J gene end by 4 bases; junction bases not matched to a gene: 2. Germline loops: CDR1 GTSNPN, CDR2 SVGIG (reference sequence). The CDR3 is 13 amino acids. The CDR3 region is CAWSTGAGNTIYF. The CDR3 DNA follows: TGTGCCTGGAGTACAGGGGCCGGAAACACCATATATTTT.

This CDR3 is CASNRRRTSGTLDLYNEQFF. The CDR3 DNA reads TGCGCCAGCAACCGGAGGAGGACTAGCGGGACACTGGATCTTTACAATGAGCAGTTCTTC. The chain carries TRBV5-1 and TRBJ2-1; 12 nucleotides align to TRBD2. The CDR3 length is 20 residues. Per the germline V gene, CDR1 is SGHRS and CDR2 is YFSETQ. Trimming took 6 bases from V and 4 from J; bases not matched to a gene: 20.

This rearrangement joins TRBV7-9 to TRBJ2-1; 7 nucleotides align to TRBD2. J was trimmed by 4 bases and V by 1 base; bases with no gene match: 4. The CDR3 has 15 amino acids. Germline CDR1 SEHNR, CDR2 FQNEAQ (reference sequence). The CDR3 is CASSLGLADYNEQFF. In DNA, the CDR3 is TGTGCCAGCAGCTTAGGGCTAGCGGATTACAATGAGCAGTTCTTC.

For the CDR3, the DNA is TGCGCCAGCAGCCAAGACCTCTACCCAACAGGGGAAGGGAGCACTGAAGCTTTCTTT. It translates to CASSQDLYPTGEGSTEAFF. V is TRBV4-3 and J is TRBJ1-1; 7 bases are shared with TRBD1. The germline V gene encodes CDR1 LGHNA and CDR2 YSLEER. The CDR3 spans 19 residues. The V and J ends lost 0 bases and 4 bases, in that order; junction bases with no gene match: 17.

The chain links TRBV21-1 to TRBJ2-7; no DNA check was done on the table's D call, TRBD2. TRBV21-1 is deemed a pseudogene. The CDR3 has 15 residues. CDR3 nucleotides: TGTGCCAGCAGCAAAAGGAGGGGTATAGGAGTGGAGCAGTACTTC. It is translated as CASSKRRGIGVEQYF.

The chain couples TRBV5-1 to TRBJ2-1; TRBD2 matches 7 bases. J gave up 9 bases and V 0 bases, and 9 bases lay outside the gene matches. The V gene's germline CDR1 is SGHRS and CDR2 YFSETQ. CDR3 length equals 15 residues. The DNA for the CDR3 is TGCGCCAGCAGCTTGGACGGCGGGAGTAGGGGTGAGCAGTTCTTC. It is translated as CASSLDGGSRGEQFF.

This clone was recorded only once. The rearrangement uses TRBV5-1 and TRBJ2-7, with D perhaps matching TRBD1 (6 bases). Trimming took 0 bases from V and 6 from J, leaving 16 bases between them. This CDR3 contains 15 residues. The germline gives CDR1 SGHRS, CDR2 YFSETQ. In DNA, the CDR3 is TGCGCCAGCAGCTTGGCCGGTTCAGGGGTCGGCGAGCAGTACTTC. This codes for CASSLAGSGVGEQYF.

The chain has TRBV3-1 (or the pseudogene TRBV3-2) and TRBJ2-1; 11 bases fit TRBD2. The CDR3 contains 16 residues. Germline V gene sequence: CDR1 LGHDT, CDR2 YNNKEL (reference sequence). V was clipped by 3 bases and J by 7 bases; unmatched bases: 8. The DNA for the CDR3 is TGTGCCAGCAGCCACCCGGGGACTAGCGGTGGGAATGAGCAGTTCTTC. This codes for CASSHPGTSGGNEQFF.

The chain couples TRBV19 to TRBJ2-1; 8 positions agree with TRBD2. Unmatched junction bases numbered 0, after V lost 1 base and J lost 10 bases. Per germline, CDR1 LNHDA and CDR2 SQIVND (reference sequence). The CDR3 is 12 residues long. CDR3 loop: CASSIGLAEQFF. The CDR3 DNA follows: TGTGCCAGTAGTATAGGACTAGCGGAGCAGTTCTTC.

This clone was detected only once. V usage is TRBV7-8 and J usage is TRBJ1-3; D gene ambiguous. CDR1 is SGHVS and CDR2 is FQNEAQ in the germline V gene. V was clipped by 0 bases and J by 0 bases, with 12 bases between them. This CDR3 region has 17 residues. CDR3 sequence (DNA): TGTGCCAGCAGCTTAGCCCTTCCGGGGAACTCTGGAAACACCATATATTTT. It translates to CASSLALPGNSGNTIYF.

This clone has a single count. Written as DNA, the CDR3 is TGTGCCAGCAGCGAGGGGGTTTCTAGCACAGATACGCAGTATTTT. Amino acids: CASSEGVSSTDTQYF. The gene calls are TRBV7-9 and TRBJ2-3; possibly TRBD1 for D (6 bases). The CDR3 is 15 amino acids. Germline values: CDR1 SEHNR, CDR2 FQNEAQ (reference sequence). The V end was cut by 5 bases, the J end by 0 bases, with 12 bases between.

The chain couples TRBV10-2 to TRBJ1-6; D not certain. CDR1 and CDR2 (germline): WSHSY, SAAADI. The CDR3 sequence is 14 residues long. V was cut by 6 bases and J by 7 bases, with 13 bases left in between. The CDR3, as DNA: TGCGCCAGCAGCCAGGACTTTCAAAATTCACCCCTCCACTTT. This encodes CASSQDFQNSPLHF.

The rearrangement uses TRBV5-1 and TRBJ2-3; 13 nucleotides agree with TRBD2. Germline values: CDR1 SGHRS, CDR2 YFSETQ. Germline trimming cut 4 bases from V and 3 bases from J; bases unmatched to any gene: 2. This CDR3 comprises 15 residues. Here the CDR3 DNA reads TGCGCCAGCAGCCCGGGACTAGCGGGGACAGATACGCAGTATTTT. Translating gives CASSPGLAGTDTQYF.

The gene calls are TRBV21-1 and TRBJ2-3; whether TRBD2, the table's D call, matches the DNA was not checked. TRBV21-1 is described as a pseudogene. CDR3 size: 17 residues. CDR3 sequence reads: CASRYTGTSGSTDTQYF. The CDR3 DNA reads TGTGCCAGCAGATATACCGGGACTAGCGGGAGCACAGATACGCAGTATTTT.

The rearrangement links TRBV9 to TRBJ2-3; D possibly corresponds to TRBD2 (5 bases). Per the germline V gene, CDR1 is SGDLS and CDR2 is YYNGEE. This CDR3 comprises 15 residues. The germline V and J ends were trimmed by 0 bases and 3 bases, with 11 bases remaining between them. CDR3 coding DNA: TGTGCCAGCAGCGTAGTCGGGGTGCTGACAGATACGCAGTATTTT. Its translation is CASSVVGVLTDTQYF. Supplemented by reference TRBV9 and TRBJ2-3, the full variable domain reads DSGVTQTPKHLITATGQRVTLRCSPRSGDLSVYWYQQSLDQGLQFLIQYYNGEERAKGNILERFSAQQFPDLHSELNLSSLELGDSALYFCASSVVGVLTDTQYFGPGTRLTVL.

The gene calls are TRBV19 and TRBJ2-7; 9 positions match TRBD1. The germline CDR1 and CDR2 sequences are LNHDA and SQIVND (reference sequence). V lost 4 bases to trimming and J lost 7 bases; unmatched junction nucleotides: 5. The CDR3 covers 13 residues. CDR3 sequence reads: CASSKGQGGEQYF. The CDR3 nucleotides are TGTGCCAGTAGTAAGGGACAGGGAGGAGAGCAGTACTTC.

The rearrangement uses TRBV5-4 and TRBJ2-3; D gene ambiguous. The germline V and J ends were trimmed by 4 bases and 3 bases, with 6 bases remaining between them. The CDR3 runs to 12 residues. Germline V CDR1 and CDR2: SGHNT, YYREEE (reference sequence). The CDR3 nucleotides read TGTGCCAGCAGCCCCTATACAGATACGCAGTATTTT. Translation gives CASSPYTDTQYF.

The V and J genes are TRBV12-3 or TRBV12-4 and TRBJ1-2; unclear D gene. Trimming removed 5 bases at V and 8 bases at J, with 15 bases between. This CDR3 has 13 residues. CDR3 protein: CASSPTGGYGYTF. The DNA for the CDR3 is TGTGCCAGCAGTCCTACGGGAGGGTACGGCTACACCTTC.

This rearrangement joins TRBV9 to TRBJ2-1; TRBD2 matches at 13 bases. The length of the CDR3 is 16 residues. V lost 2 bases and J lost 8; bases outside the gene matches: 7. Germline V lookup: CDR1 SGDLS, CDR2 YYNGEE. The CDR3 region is CASSVGLAGNEDEQFF. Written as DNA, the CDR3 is TGTGCCAGCAGCGTGGGACTAGCGGGAAATGAGGATGAGCAGTTCTTC.

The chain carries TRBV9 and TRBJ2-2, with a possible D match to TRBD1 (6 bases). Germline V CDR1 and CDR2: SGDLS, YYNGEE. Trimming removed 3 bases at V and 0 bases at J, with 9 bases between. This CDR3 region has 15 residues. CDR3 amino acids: CASSATGTNTGELFF. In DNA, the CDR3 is TGTGCCAGCAGCGCGACAGGTACGAACACCGGGGAGCTGTTTTTT.

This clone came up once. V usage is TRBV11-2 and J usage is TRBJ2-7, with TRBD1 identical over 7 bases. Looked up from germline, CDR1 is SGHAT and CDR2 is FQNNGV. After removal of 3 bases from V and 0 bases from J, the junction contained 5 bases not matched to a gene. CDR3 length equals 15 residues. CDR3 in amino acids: CASSFQTGDSYEQYF. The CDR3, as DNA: TGTGCCAGCAGCTTCCAAACAGGGGACTCCTACGAGCAGTACTTC.

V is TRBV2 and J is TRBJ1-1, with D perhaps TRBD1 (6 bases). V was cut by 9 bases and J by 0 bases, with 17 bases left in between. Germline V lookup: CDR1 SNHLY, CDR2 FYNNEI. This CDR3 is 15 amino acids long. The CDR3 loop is CASLDAGVVNTEAFF. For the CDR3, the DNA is TGTGCCAGTTTGGACGCAGGGGTTGTGAACACTGAAGCTTTCTTT.

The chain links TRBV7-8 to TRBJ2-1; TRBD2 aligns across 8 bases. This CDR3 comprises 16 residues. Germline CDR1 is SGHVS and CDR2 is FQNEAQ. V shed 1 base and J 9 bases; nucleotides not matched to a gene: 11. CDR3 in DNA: TGTGCCAGCAGCTTAGAAGGGGCGGGAGGCTTTAGTGAGCAGTTCTTC. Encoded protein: CASSLEGAGGFSEQFF.